Listed below are T cell receptor beta chains from one sample, sequenced in a study of shared clonotypes between healthy human individuals. Repertoires were generated with immunoSEQ multiplex PCR, while TCRdb's copy carries only in-frame clones and drops some. Of 1,400,000 or so clones in the sample, approximately 98.5% were seen once. Sequencing was carried out using naive CD4+ T cells sorted from blood. These receptors came from a man under 40 in good health. CDR3s include the opening cysteine and the closing phenylalanine or tryptophan. D genes are given only for firm matches. Clone size is shown for a subset of rows, as once, few, many or a class of expanded clone.

size,D,V,J,CDR3,DNA
NA,TRBD2,TRBV18,TRBJ2-5,CASSPYGLAGEQETQYF,TGTGCCAGCTCACCCTATGGACTAGCGGGTGAACAAGAGACCCAGTACTTC
NA,NA,TRBV30,TRBJ1-5,CAWSNLRGLNQPQHF,TGTGCCTGGAGTAATTTGCGGGGCCTAAATCAGCCCCAGCATTTT
NA,NA,TRBV11-2,TRBJ2-1,CASSIYRTPYYNEQFF,TGTGCCAGCAGCATATACCGGACCCCCTACTACAATGAGCAGTTCTTC
NA,NA,TRBV7-9,TRBJ2-5,CASSSYLQVQETQYF,TGTGCCAGCAGTTCCTACTTGCAGGTACAAGAGACCCAGTACTTC
NA,NA,TRBV2,TRBJ2-2,CASSDDSGELFF,TGTGCCAGCAGTGACGACAGCGGGGAGCTGTTTTTT
NA,NA,TRBV10-1,TRBJ2-7,CASSRGTGYEQYF,TGCGCCAGCAGCCGAGGGACGGGCTACGAGCAGTACTTC
NA,TRBD1,TRBV6-1,TRBJ1-5,CASRKRQGARQPQHF,TGTGCCAGCAGGAAGCGACAGGGGGCTCGTCAGCCCCAGCATTTT
NA,NA,TRBV7-2,TRBJ2-1,CASSLGGVVQINEQFF,TGTGCCAGCAGCTTAGGGGGGGTCGTCCAAATCAATGAGCAGTTCTTC
NA,NA,TRBV28,TRBJ1-1,CASSMTGNTEAFF,TGTGCCAGCAGTATGACAGGGAACACTGAAGCTTTCTTT
once,NA,TRBV13,TRBJ2-6,CASSLNVRAGANVLTF,TGTGCCAGCAGCCTCAACGTGAGGGCCGGGGCCAACGTCCTGACTTTC
NA,NA,TRBV18,TRBJ1-2,CASSPLAGGRNYGYTF,TGTGCCAGCTCACCGCTCGCGGGGGGGCGGAACTATGGCTACACCTTC
NA,NA,TRBV29-1,TRBJ2-3,CSVGTYTDTQYF,TGCAGCGTAGGGACATACACAGATACGCAGTATTTT